This T cell receptor (beta chain) was retrieved from a study of radiation and T cells in renal cell carcinoma. Specified time point: baseline pretreatment blood. Sample treatment: 15 Gy SBRT to primary tumor, nephrectomy 4 weeks later. Sequencing was performed with immunoSEQ multiplex PCR; in TCRdb, only in-frame clones are kept and a portion is missing. The sample has around 160,000 clones, roughly nine tenths seen once. Trimming took 2 bases from V and 0 from J, leaving 11 bases between them. Germline V gives CDR1 SGHNT, CDR2 YYREEE (reference sequence). The CDR3 extends over 15 amino acids. This rearrangement joins TRBV5-4 to TRBJ1-2; D unresolved. Sequencing was performed on blood, taken from a patient whose treatment included radiotherapy and nephrectomy. This receptor was obtained from a woman aged 70-85 years with renal cell carcinoma. CDR3 amino acids: CASSLESQTNYGYTF. The CDR3 bases are TGTGCCAGCAGCTTAGAAAGCCAGACTAACTATGGCTACACCTTC. Full variable domain (missing parts from reference TRBV5-4 and TRBJ1-2): ETGVTQSPTHLIKTRGQQVTLRCSSQSGHNTVSWYQQALGQGPQFIFQYYREEENGRGNFPPRFSGLQFPNYSSELNVNALELDDSALYLCASSLESQTNYGYTFGSGTRLTVV.